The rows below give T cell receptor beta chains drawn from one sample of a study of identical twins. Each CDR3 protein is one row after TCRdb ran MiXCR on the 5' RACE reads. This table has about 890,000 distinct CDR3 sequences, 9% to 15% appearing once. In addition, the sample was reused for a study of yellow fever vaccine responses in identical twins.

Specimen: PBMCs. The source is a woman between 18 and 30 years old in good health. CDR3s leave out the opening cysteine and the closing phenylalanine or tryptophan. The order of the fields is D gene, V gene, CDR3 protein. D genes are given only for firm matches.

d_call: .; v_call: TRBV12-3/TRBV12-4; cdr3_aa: ASSLEASLSFTGELF
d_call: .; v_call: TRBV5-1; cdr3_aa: ASSLVPLTSTDTQY
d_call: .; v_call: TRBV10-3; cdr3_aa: AISETYRVGETQY
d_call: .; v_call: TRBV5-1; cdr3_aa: ASSFDTTYEQY
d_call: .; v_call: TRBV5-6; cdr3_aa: ASSLGSHEQY
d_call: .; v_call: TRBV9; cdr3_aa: ASSVLEAYSGNTIY
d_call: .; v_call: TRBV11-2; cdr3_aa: ASSFFLASSYNEQF
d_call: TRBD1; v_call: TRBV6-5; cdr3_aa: ASSYDSTGLNAEAF
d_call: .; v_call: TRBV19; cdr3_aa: ASSTVANTGELF
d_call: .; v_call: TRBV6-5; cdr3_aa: ASSYSMDLWGYEQY
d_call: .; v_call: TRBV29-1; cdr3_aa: SVEKLWPQH
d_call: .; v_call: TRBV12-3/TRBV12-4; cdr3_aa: ASSLMGQGNNEQF
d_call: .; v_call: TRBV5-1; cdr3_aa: ASSFKGNTEAF
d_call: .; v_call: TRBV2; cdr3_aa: ASRRLASPTGELF
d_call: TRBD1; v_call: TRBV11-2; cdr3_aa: ASSRPGQGGSPLH
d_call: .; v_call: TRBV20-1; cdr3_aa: SATPLELNEQF
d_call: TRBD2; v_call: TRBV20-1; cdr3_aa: SAIWREGRPDTQY
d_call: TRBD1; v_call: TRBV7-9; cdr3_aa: ASSSNRDRGYDGYT
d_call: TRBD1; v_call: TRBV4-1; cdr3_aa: ASSRPDRGTGELF
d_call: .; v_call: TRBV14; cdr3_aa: ASSQVAATDTQY
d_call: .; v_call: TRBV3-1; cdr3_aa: ASSQARTGIGDSPLH
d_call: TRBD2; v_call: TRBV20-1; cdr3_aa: SASAGTSGSYEQF
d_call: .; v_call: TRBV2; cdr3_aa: ASSLRTDYGYT
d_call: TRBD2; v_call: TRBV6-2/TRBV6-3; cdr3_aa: ASSYRLAGVPYNEQF
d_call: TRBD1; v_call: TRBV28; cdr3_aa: ASSGPGQVNSPLH
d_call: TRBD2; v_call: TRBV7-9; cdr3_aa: ASTPVSGTGTGELF
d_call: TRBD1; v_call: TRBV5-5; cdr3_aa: ASSTRTGSSYEQY
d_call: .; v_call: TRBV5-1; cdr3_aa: ASSPAETGTEAF
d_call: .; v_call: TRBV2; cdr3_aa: ASRGQLAKNIQY
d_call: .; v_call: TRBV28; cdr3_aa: ASSNEKLF
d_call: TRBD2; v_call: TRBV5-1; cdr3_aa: ASSLVAGVGEQS
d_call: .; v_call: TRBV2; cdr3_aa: AARTGLGPQH
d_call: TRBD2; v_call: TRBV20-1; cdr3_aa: SAPSTSGRSYNEQF
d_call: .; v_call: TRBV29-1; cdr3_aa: SAAAGGISEGQF
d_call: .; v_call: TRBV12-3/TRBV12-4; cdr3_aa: ASLPTYTDTQY
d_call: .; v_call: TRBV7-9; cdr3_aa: ASSVLTGDTEAF
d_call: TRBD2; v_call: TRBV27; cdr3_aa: ASRLSGDYNEQF
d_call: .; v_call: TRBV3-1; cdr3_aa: ASSQLETQY
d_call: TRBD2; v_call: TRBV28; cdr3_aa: ASSLPGLAGGPGEQF
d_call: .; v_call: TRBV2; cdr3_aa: ASSGTTNRNQPQH
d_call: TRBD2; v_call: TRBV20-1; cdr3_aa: SARDTASGRFGDEQF
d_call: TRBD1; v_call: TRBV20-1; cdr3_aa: SAVQGAGQPQH